This TCR beta chain was identified in a study of cytomegalovirus exposure and HLA in healthy donors. Study-wide results and limits: Data from an earlier analysis indicated that most TCR beta V segments were productive either about 87% or about 30% of the time.

This clone has a handful of counts. Its target is not known. Primers for the PCR totalled 60 Vbeta and 13 Jbeta. Profiled with immunoSEQ multiplex PCR; TCRdb holds only in-frame clones, not every one. The repertoire holds some 88,000 clones, 65% to 80% seen once, with roughly 16% in the top ten. V lost 0 bases and J lost 3, with 9 bases in between. The CDR3 sequence is 14 residues long. The germline CDR1 and CDR2 sequences are SGDLS and YYNGEE. The source is a woman aged 18-35 years in good health and CMV-seropositive. Sequencing was carried out using PBMCs. V and J are TRBV9 and TRBJ1-2, with TRBD1 as a possible D gene (5 bases). CDR3 sequence (DNA): TGTGCCAGCAGCGTAGCTGACAGCTACTATGGCTACACCTTC. It is translated as CASSVADSYYGYTF. Filled out from reference TRBV9 and TRBJ1-2, the complete variable domain reads DSGVTQTPKHLITATGQRVTLRCSPRSGDLSVYWYQQSLDQGLQFLIQYYNGEERAKGNILERFSAQQFPDLHSELNLSSLELGDSALYFCASSVADSYYGYTFGSGTRLTVV.